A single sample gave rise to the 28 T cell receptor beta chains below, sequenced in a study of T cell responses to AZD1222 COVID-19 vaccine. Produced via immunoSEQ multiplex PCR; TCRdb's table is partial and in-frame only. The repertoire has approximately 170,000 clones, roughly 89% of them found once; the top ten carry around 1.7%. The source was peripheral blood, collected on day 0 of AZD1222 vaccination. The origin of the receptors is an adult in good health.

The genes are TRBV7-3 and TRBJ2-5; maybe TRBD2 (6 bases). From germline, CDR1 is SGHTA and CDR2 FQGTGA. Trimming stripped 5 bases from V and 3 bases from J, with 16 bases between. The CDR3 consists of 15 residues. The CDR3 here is CASSQQGLKKETQYF. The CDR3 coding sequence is TGTGCCAGCAGCCAGCAGGGACTCAAGAAAGAGACCCAGTACTTC.

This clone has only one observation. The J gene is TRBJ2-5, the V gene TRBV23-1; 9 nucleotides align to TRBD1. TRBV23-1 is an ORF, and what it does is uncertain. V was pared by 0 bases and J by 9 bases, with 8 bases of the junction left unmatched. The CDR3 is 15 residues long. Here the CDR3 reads CASSQSGGTGKAQYF. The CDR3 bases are TGCGCCAGCAGTCAATCAGGGGGGACAGGGAAGGCCCAGTACTTC.

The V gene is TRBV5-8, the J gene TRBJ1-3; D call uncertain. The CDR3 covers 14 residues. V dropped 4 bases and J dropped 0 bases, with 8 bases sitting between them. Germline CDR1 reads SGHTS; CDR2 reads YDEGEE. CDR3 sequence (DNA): TGTGCCAGCAGCCCTCAAATCTCTGGAAACACCATATATTTT. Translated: CASSPQISGNTIYF.

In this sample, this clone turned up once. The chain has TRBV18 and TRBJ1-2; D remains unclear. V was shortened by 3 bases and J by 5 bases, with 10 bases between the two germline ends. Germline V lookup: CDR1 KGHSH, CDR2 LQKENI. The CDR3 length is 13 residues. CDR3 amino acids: CASSPGRGYGYTF. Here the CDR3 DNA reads TGTGCCAGCTCACCCGGACGGGGATATGGCTACACCTTC. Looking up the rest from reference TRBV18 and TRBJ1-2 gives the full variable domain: NAGVMQNPRHLVRRRGQEARLRCSPMKGHSHVYWYRQLPEEGLKFMVYLQKENIIDESGMPKERFSAEFPKEGPSILRIQQVVRGDSAAYFCASSPGRGYGYTFGSGTRLTVV.

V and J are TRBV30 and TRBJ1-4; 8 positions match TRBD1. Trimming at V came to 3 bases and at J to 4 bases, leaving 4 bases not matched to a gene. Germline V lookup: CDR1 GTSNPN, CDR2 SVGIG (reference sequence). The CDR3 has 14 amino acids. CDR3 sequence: CAWSRQGINEKLFF. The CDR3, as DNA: TGTGCCTGGAGCAGACAGGGGATTAATGAAAAACTGTTTTTT.

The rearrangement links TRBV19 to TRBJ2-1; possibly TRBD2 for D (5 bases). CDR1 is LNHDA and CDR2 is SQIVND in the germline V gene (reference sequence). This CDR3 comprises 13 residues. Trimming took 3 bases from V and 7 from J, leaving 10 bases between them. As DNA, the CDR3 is TGTGCCAGTAGTATTGGGAGAAGGAATGAGCAGTTCTTC. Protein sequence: CASSIGRRNEQFF.

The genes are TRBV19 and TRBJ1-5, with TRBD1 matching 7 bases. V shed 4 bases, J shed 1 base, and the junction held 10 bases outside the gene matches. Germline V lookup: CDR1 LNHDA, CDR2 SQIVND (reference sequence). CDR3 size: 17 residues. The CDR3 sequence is CASSKRTGRLSNQPQHF. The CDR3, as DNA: TGTGCCAGTAGTAAGAGGACAGGACGTTTAAGCAATCAGCCCCAGCATTTT. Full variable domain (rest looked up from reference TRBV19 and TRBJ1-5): DGGITQSPKYLFRKEGQNVTLSCEQNLNHDAMYWYRQDPGQGLRLIYYSQIVNDFQKGDIAEGYSVSREKKESFPLTVTSAQKNPTAFYLCASSKRTGRLSNQPQHFGDGTRLSIL.

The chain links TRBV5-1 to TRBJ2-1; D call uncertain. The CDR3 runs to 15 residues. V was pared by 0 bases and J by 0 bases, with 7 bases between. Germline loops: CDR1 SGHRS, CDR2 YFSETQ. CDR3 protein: CASSLGAASYNEQFF. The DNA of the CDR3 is TGCGCCAGCAGCTTGGGGGCGGCCTCCTACAATGAGCAGTTCTTC.

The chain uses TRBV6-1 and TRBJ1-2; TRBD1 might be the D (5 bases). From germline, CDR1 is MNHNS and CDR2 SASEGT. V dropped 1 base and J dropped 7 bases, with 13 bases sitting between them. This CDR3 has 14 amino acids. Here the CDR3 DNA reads TGTGCCAGCAGTGAAGTTAAGGGGTCGATTGGCTACACCTTC. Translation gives CASSEVKGSIGYTF.

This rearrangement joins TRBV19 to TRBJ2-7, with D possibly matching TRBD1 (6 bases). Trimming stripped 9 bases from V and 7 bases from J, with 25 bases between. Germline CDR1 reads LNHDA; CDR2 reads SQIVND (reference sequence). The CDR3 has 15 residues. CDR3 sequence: CARLQGKKFLREQYF. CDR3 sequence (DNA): TGTGCCAGACTACAGGGTAAAAAGTTCCTACGGGAGCAGTACTTC.

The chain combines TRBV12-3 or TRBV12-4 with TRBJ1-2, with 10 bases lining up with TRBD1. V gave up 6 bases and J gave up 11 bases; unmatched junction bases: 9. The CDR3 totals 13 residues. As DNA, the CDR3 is TGTGCCAGCAGGGGGACAGGGGTCGAGTTATACACCTTC. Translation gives CASRGTGVELYTF.

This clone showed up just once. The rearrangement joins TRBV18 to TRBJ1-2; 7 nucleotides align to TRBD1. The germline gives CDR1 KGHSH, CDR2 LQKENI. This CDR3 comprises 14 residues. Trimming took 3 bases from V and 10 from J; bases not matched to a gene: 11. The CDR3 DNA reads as TGTGCCAGCTCACCCGGAAGGGGGCGTTCGGACTACACCTTC. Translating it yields CASSPGRGRSDYTF. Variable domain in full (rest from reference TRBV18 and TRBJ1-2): NAGVMQNPRHLVRRRGQEARLRCSPMKGHSHVYWYRQLPEEGLKFMVYLQKENIIDESGMPKERFSAEFPKEGPSILRIQQVVRGDSAAYFCASSPGRGRSDYTFGSGTRLTVV.

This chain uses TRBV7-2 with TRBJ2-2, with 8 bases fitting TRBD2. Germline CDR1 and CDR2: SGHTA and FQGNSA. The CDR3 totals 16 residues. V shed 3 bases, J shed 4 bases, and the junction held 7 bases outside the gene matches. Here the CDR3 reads CASSFRRGGFTGELFF. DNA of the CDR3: TGTGCCAGCAGCTTCCGTCGGGGGGGTTTCACCGGGGAGCTGTTTTTT.

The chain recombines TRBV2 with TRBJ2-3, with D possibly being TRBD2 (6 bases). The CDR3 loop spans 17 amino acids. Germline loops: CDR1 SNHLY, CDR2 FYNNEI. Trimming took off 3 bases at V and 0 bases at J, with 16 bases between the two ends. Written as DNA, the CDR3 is TGTGCCAGCAGTGATCCCGGGACTGATGCTAGCACAGATACGCAGTATTTT. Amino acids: CASSDPGTDASTDTQYF.

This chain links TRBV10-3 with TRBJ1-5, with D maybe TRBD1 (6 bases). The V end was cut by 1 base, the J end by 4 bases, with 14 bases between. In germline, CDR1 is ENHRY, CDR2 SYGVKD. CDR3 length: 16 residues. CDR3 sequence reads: CAISELRIQGNQPQHF. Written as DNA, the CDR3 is TGTGCCATCAGTGAGTTACGAATACAGGGTAATCAGCCCCAGCATTTT.

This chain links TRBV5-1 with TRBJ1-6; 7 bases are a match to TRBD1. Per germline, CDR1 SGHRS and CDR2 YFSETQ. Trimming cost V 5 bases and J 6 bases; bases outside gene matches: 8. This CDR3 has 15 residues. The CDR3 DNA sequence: TGCGCCAGCAGAGATAGGACAGGAGTTAATTCACCCCTCCACTTT. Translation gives CASRDRTGVNSPLHF.

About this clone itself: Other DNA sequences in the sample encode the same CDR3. CDR3 protein: CATSRDPNTEAFF. CDR3 sequence (DNA): TGTGCCACCAGCAGGGATCCTAACACTGAAGCTTTCTTT. This rearrangement joins TRBV15 to TRBJ1-1; D is uncertain. Germline CDR1 is LNHNV and CDR2 is YYDKDF (reference sequence). Trimming left V 3 bases short and J 2 bases short, with 7 bases between. This CDR3 comprises 13 residues.

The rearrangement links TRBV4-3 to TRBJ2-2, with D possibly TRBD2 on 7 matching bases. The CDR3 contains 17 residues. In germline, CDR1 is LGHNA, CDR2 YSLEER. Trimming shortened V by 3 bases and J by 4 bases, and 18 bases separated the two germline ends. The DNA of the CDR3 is TGCGCCAGCAGCCAGGGCCTACGGGGGGCCCCCACCGGGGAGCTGTTTTTT. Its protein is CASSQGLRGAPTGELFF.

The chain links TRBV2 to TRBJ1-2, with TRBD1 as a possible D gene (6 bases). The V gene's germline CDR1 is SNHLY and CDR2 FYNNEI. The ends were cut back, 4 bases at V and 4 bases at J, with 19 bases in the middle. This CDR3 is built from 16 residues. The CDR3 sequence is CASSGRIYRDGYGYTF. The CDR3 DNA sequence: TGTGCCAGCAGTGGTAGAATTTACAGGGATGGCTATGGCTACACCTTC.

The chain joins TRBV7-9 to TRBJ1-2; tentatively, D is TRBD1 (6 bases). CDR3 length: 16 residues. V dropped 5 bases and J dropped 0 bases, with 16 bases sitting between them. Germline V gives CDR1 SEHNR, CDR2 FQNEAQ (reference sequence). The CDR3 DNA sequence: TGTGCCAGCAGCCTAGGGGGGGCAGAGGCTAACTATGGCTACACCTTC. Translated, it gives CASSLGGAEANYGYTF.

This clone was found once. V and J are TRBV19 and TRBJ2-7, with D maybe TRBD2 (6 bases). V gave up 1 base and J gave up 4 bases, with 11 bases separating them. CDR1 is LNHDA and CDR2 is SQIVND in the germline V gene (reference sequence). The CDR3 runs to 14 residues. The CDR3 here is CASSIGDSFYEQYF. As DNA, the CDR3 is TGTGCCAGTAGTATAGGGGACTCCTTTTACGAGCAGTACTTC.

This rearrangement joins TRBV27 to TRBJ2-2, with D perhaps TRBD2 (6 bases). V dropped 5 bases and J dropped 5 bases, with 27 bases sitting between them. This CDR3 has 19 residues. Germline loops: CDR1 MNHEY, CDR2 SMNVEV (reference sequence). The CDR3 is CASSPSWSGGARGTGELFF. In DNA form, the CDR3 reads TGTGCCAGCAGTCCCTCATGGAGTGGGGGTGCTCGGGGGACCGGGGAGCTGTTTTTT.

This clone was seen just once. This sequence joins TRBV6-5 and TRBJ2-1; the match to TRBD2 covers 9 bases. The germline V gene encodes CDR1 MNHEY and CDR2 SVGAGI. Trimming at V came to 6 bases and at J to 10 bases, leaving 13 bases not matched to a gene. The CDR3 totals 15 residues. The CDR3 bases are TGTGCCAGCAGCCCAACTAGCGGGCCTTTTAGGGAGCAGTTCTTC. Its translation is CASSPTSGPFREQFF.

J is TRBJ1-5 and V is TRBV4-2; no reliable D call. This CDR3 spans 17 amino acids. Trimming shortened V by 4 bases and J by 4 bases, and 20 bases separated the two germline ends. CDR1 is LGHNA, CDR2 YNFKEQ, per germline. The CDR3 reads CASSPVVGNQQNQPQHF. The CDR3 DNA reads TGTGCCAGCAGCCCGGTCGTGGGAAATCAACAGAATCAGCCCCAGCATTTT.

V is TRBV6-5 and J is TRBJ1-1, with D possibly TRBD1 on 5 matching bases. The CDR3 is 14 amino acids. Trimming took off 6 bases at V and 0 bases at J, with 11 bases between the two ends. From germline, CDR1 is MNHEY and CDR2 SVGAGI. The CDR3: CASRRTGVNTEAFF. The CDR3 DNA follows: TGTGCCAGCAGGCGAACAGGAGTGAACACTGAAGCTTTCTTT.

The CDR3 is CATSGLPWAAQEQYF. In DNA, the CDR3 is TGTGCCACCAGTGGCTTACCTTGGGCAGCGCAAGAGCAGTACTTC. The chain combines TRBV24-1 with TRBJ2-7; D unclear. V was trimmed by 5 bases and J by 7 bases, leaving 20 bases between them. The V gene's germline CDR1 is KGHDR and CDR2 SFDVKD. This CDR3 region has 15 residues.

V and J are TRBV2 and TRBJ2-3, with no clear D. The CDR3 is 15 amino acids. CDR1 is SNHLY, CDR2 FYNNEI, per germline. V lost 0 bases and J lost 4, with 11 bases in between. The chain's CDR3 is CASSEAGPAADTQYF. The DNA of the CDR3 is TGTGCCAGCAGTGAAGCGGGCCCAGCAGCAGATACGCAGTATTTT.

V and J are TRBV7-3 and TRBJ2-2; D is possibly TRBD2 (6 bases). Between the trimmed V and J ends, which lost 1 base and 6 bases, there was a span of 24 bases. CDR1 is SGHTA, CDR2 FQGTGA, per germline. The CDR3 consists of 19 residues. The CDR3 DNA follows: TGTGCCAGCAGCTTAAGGCCCGGTAGCGCCGGGGGTTTGGCCGGGGAGCTGTTTTTT. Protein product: CASSLRPGSAGGLAGELFF.